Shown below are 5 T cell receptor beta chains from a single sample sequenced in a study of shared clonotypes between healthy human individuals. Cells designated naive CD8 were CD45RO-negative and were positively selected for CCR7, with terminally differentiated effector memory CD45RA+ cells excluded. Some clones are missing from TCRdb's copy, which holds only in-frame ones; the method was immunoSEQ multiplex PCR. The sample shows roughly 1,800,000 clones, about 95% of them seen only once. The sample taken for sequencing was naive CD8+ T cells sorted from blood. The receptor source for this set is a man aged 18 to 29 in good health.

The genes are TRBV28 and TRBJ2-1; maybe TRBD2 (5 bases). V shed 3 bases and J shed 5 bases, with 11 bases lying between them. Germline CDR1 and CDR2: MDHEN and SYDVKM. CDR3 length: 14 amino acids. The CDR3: CASSFVDGDNEQFF. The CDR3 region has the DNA TGTGCCAGCAGTTTCGTTGACGGGGACAATGAGCAGTTCTTC.

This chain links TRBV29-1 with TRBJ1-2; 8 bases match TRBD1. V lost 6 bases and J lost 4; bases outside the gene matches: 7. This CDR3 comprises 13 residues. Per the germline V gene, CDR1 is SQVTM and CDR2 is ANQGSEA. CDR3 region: CSVTGDVIYGYTF. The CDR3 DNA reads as TGCAGCGTGACAGGGGATGTGATCTATGGCTACACCTTC. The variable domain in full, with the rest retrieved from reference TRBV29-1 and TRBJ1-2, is SAVISQKPSRDICQRGTSLTIQCQVDSQVTMMFWYRQQPGQSLTLIATANQGSEATYESGFVIDKFPISRPNLTFSTLTVSNMSPEDSSIYLCSVTGDVIYGYTFGSGTRLTVV.

The CDR3 DNA reads as TGTGCCAGCAGCCCGCCGGGCGGAGACGGGGAGCAGTACTTC. As protein: CASSPPGGDGEQYF. V is TRBV11-2 and J is TRBJ2-7, with D hard to call. V gave up 5 bases and J gave up 7 bases, with 18 bases separating them. Germline CDR1 and CDR2: SGHAT and FQNNGV. This CDR3 is 14 amino acids long.

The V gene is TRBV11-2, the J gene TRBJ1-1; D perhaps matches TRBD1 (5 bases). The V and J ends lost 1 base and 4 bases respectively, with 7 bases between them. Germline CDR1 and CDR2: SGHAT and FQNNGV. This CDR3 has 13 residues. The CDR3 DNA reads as TGTGCCAGCAGCTTAGGGGGACCCACTGAAGCTTTCTTT. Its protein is CASSLGGPTEAFF. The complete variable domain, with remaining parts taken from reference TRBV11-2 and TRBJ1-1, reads EAGVAQSPRYKIIEKRQSVAFWCNPISGHATLYWYQQILGQGPKLLIQFQNNGVVDDSQLPKDRFSAERLKGVDSTLKIQPAKLEDSAVYLCASSLGGPTEAFFGQGTRLTVV.

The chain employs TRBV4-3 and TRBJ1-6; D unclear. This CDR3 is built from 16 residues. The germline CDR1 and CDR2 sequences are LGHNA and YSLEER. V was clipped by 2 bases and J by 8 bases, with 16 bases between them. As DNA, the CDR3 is TGCGCCAGCAGCCAACGATGGGTAGGGCAAGATTCACCCCTCCACTTT. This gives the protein CASSQRWVGQDSPLHF.